The entry that follows covers one T cell receptor beta chain sequence. Its antigen is not identified. V was shortened by 6 bases and J by 5 bases, with 10 bases between the two germline ends. The CDR3 is made up of 12 amino acids. The germline V gene has CDR1 MNHNS and CDR2 SASEGT. This record comes from a study of shared clonotypes between healthy human individuals. Study results and caveats: Though the depth was large, rarefaction showed that sorted-subset sequencing was incomplete. Measured sharing among donors was expected to vary with sequencing depth. Approximately 4.6% of naive CD4 clonotypes were shared across a handful of donors.

Running of the assay took place at deep level. Data came from immunoSEQ multiplex PCR; TCRdb stores just in-frame clones and leaves some out. The sample contains 1,500,000 or so clones, more than 95% of which appear only once. The sequence was obtained from a man in his thirties or forties in good health. The chain employs TRBV6-1 and TRBJ2-5; possible D gene TRBD2, 7 bases. The source material was naive CD4+ T cells sorted from blood. Subset of the sample: CD45RA+ positively selected. CDR3 protein: CASRGGQETQYF. Here the CDR3 DNA reads TGTGCCAGCAGGGGGGGGCAGGAGACCCAGTACTTC.